A selection of T cell receptor beta chains follows, all from one sample in a study of blood T cell repertoires in COVID-19. Profiled with immunoSEQ multiplex PCR; TCRdb holds only in-frame clones, not every one. The sample lists approximately 200,000 clones; 80% to 85% were seen once. The sample was peripheral blood. Receptors originate from a human donor in a cohort sampled during active COVID-19. CDR3s include the opening cysteine and the closing phenylalanine or tryptophan. The D gene is left open where the match is weak. Clone size is stated in some rows and not others, as once, few, many or a class when expanded.

TRBJ2-7 | TRBV5-6 | . | . | CASSGTRDFSYEQYF | TGTGCCAGCAGCGGGACCCGGGACTTCTCCTACGAGCAGTACTTC
TRBJ2-3 | TRBV29-1 | . | . | CSVALSAAHTDTQYF | TGCAGCGTTGCCCTTTCAGCGGCCCACACAGATACGCAGTATTTT
TRBJ2-2 | TRBV24-1 | . | . | CATSDPSSFDTGELFF | TGTGCCACCAGTGATCCCTCTAGCTTTGACACCGGGGAGCTGTTTTTT
TRBJ2-7 | TRBV7-9 | . | . | CASSLKAGYYEQYF | TGTGCCAGCAGCTTAAAAGCGGGTTACTACGAGCAGTACTTC
TRBJ1-4 | TRBV29-1 | few | . | CSVVSTNEKLFF | TGCAGCGTTGTCTCAACTAATGAAAAACTGTTTTTT
TRBJ2-7 | TRBV6-1 | . | . | CASSELKLTGF | TGTGCCAGCAGTGAATTGAAACTGACAGGCTTC
TRBJ2-7 | TRBV4-1 | . | TRBD1 | CASSQDGTGAREQYF | TGCGCCAGCAGCCAAGACGGGACAGGGGCTCGTGAGCAGTACTTC
TRBJ1-5 | TRBV5-4 | . | . | CASSLGEGQPQHF | TGTGCCAGCAGCCTCGGGGAGGGTCAGCCCCAGCATTTT
TRBJ1-2 | TRBV3-1/TRBV3-2 | . | . | CASSQGGPTYGYTF | TGTGCCAGCAGCCAAGGAGGGCCGACCTATGGCTACACCTTC
TRBJ2-7 | TRBV6-5 | . | . | CASRSDLYEQYF | TGTGCCAGCAGATCGGACTTGTACGAGCAGTACTTC
TRBJ2-4 | TRBV10-3 | once | TRBD2 | CAISDQAGGSGNIQYF | TGTGCCATCAGTGATCAAGCGGGAGGATCTGGAAACATTCAGTACTTC
TRBJ2-7 | TRBV5-5 | . | TRBD1 | CASSPRDRGGEQYF | TGTGCCAGCAGCCCCCGGGACAGGGGCGGCGAGCAGTACTTC
TRBJ2-7 | TRBV9 | . | TRBD2 | CASSVGGRSVQYF | TGTGCCAGCAGCGTAGGCGGGAGGTCTGTGCAGTACTTC
TRBJ2-7 | TRBV7-9 | . | . | CASSPTGTLPYEQYF | TGTGCCAGCAGCCCCACCGGGACTCTACCCTACGAGCAGTACTTC
TRBJ1-5 | TRBV7-2 | . | TRBD1 | CASSLQLQQGMEPQHF | TGTGCCAGCAGCTTACAACTTCAACAGGGGATGGAGCCCCAGCATTTT
TRBJ2-6 | TRBV7-2 | . | TRBD1 | CASSALTGAGANVLTF | TGTGCCAGCAGCGCTCTGACAGGGGCTGGGGCCAACGTCCTGACTTTC
TRBJ2-2 | TRBV6-2/TRBV6-3 | . | . | CASSYSKGITGELFF | TGTGCCAGCAGTTACTCTAAGGGGATCACCGGGGAGCTGTTTTTT
TRBJ1-2 | TRBV5-1 | . | TRBD1 | CASSLGQGKFYGYTF | TGCGCCAGCAGCTTGGGACAGGGGAAATTCTATGGCTACACCTTC
TRBJ2-7 | TRBV4-2 | . | . | CASSQLGAIHEQYF | TGTGCCAGCAGCCAATTGGGGGCCATCCACGAGCAGTACTTC
TRBJ2-6 | TRBV11-2 | . | . | CASSLGLSGANVLTF | TGTGCCAGCAGCTTGGGGCTCTCTGGGGCCAACGTCCTGACTTTC
TRBJ2-7 | TRBV9 | . | TRBD1 | CASSGTGGEQYF | TGTGCCAGCAGCGGGACAGGGGGCGAGCAGTACTTC
TRBJ2-3 | TRBV24-1 | . | TRBD2 | CATSDLGSGSGADTQYF | TGTGCCACCAGTGATTTGGGGAGCGGGAGTGGGGCAGATACGCAGTATTTT
TRBJ1-5 | TRBV6-5 | . | . | CASSYVLNQPQHF | TGTGCCAGCAGTTACGTACTTAATCAGCCCCAGCATTTT
TRBJ1-1 | TRBV11-2 | . | . | CASSLDQGRTEAFF | TGTGCCAGCAGCTTAGACCAGGGAAGAACTGAAGCTTTCTTT
TRBJ2-4 | TRBV4-3 | . | TRBD2 | CASSQGNSGTKNIQYF | TGCGCCAGCAGCCAAGGAAATAGCGGGACCAAAAACATTCAGTACTTC
TRBJ1-3 | TRBV18 | . | . | CASSPGSSGNTIYF | TGTGCCAGCTCACCAGGCAGCTCTGGAAACACCATATATTTT
TRBJ2-2 | TRBV9 | . | TRBD2 | CASSGLAGGTNTGELFF | TGTGCCAGCAGCGGACTAGCGGGAGGGACTAACACCGGGGAGCTGTTTTTT
TRBJ2-3 | TRBV27 | . | . | CASSPKGRETRDTQYF | TGTGCCAGCAGTCCCAAGGGGCGGGAAACCAGAGATACGCAGTATTTT
TRBJ2-7 | TRBV4-3 | . | . | CASSQDRGYEQYF | TGCGCCAGCAGCCAAGATAGGGGGTACGAGCAGTACTTC
TRBJ2-5 | TRBV30 | . | TRBD2 | CAWRGLAGAGVQETQYF | TGTGCCTGGAGAGGGCTAGCGGGAGCAGGAGTCCAAGAGACCCAGTACTTC
TRBJ2-7 | TRBV2 | . | TRBD2 | CASATETSGKSSYEQYF | TGTGCCAGCGCCACCGAAACTAGCGGTAAGAGCTCCTACGAGCAGTACTTC
TRBJ2-2 | TRBV18 | . | . | CASSPQDRRGTGELFF | TGTGCCAGCTCACCGCAGGACCGGAGGGGCACCGGGGAGCTGTTTTTT
TRBJ1-1 | TRBV7-2 | . | . | CASSLTRDLNTEAFF | TGTGCCAGCAGCTTGACGCGGGACCTAAACACTGAAGCTTTCTTT
TRBJ1-2 | TRBV6-5 | once | . | CASSSRRHLAGYTF | TGTGCCAGCAGTTCGCGCAGACACTTGGCCGGCTACACCTTC
TRBJ1-1 | TRBV19 | few | . | CASSITSGVMAEAFF | TGTGCCAGTAGTATAACCTCAGGGGTAATGGCTGAAGCTTTCTTT
TRBJ2-7 | TRBV7-8 | . | TRBD2 | CASSLGLAGAYEQYF | TGTGCCAGCAGCTTAGGACTAGCGGGGGCCTACGAGCAGTACTTC
TRBJ1-5 | TRBV27 | . | TRBD1 | CASSSRDRPNQPQHF | TGTGCCAGCAGTTCCCGGGACAGACCCAATCAGCCCCAGCATTTT
TRBJ2-7 | TRBV19 | . | TRBD1 | CASSPRDRPYEQYF | TGTGCCAGTAGTCCCCGGGACAGACCATACGAGCAGTACTTC
TRBJ2-7 | TRBV27 | . | TRBD1 | CASSFSRDSYEQYF | TGTGCCAGCAGTTTCTCCCGGGACAGCTACGAGCAGTACTTC
TRBJ2-7 | TRBV19 | . | TRBD1 | CASSIGEQGTYEQYF | TGTGCCAGTAGTATAGGCGAACAGGGGACCTACGAGCAGTACTTC
TRBJ2-5 | TRBV30 | . | TRBD1 | CAWSDGTGGSQETQYF | TGTGCCTGGAGCGACGGGACAGGGGGCTCCCAAGAGACCCAGTACTTC
TRBJ2-3 | TRBV10-3 | . | TRBD2 | CAISESGLAGGPSTDTQYF | TGTGCCATCAGTGAGTCGGGACTAGCGGGAGGGCCGAGCACAGATACGCAGTATTTT
TRBJ2-7 | TRBV6-1 | . | . | CASSEYSSYEQYF | TGTGCCAGCAGTGAGTACAGTTCCTACGAGCAGTACTTC
TRBJ2-1 | TRBV2 | . | . | CASRSGGAYNEQFF | TGTGCCAGCAGAAGTGGGGGCGCTTACAATGAGCAGTTCTTC
TRBJ2-1 | TRBV15 | . | . | CATSRERASVFGAYNEQFF | TGTGCCACCAGCAGAGAGCGGGCTAGCGTCTTTGGGGCCTACAATGAGCAGTTCTTC
TRBJ2-7 | TRBV7-2 | few | . | CASSLEAGAYEQYF | TGTGCCAGCAGCTTAGAAGCGGGTGCCTACGAGCAGTACTTC
TRBJ2-5 | TRBV19 | . | TRBD2 | CASTLSGTETQYF | TGTGCCAGTACCCTTAGCGGGACGGAGACCCAGTACTTC
TRBJ2-7 | TRBV27 | . | . | CASSRAGQTPYEQYF | TGTGCCAGCAGTCGCGCGGGCCAGACCCCCTACGAGCAGTACTTC
TRBJ2-1 | TRBV12-3/TRBV12-4 | . | . | CASSFAGIWEQFF | TGTGCCAGCAGTTTTGCAGGAATATGGGAGCAGTTCTTC
TRBJ2-7 | TRBV28 | . | . | CASTFGTRAGEQYF | TGTGCCAGCACCTTCGGTACTAGGGCGGGCGAGCAGTACTTC
TRBJ1-4 | TRBV10-3 | . | . | CAISESREKLFF | TGTGCCATCAGTGAGTCTAGAGAAAAACTGTTTTTT
TRBJ2-3 | TRBV30 | many | . | CAWSPDSRYTDTQYF | TGTGCCTGGAGCCCTGACTCACGTTACACAGATACGCAGTATTTT
TRBJ1-3 | TRBV28 | . | TRBD1 | CASSTLGQGVPGNTIYF | TGTGCCAGCAGTACCCTTGGGCAGGGGGTCCCTGGAAACACCATATATTTT
TRBJ2-3 | TRBV6-4 | . | TRBD1 | CASSTGDTDTQYF | TGTGCCAGCAGTACAGGGGACACAGATACGCAGTATTTT
TRBJ2-7 | TRBV15 | . | TRBD1 | CATSRGQAGGTYEQYF | TGTGCCACCAGCAGAGGTCAGGCAGGGGGCACCTACGAGCAGTACTTC
TRBJ1-2 | TRBV9 | . | . | CASSSRAYAGNGYTF | TGTGCCAGCAGCAGCCGGGCCTACGCGGGAAATGGCTACACCTTC
TRBJ2-1 | TRBV19 | . | . | CASNIGRDSYNEQFF | TGTGCCAGTAACATCGGGCGGGACTCCTACAATGAGCAGTTCTTC
TRBJ2-7 | TRBV30 | . | . | CAWSVGTIYEQYF | TGTGCCTGGAGTGTCGGGACAATCTACGAGCAGTACTTC
TRBJ2-7 | TRBV18 | many | . | CASSPVPVGARYEQYF | TGTGCCAGCTCACCAGTCCCCGTCGGTGCCCGGTACGAGCAGTACTTC